The 22 T cell receptor beta chains given below trace back to one sample, sequenced in a study of blood T cell repertoires in COVID-19. The assay was immunoSEQ multiplex PCR, and TCRdb's table has in-frame clones only and misses some. The sample holds under 150,000 clones; less than 80% are singletons and the top ten take 4.5%. Sequencing was done on a sample of peripheral blood. Every receptor here comes from a woman aged 80 or over with active or convalescent COVID-19.

The genes are TRBV18 and TRBJ2-2; D unresolved. The CDR3 spans 12 residues. V lost 1 base and J 7 bases, leaving 4 bases between the germline ends. CDR1 and CDR2 (germline): KGHSH, LQKENI. CDR3 sequence: CASSPLDGELFF. CDR3 DNA sequence: TGTGCCAGCTCACCACTAGACGGGGAGCTGTTTTTT.

The chain carries TRBV30 and TRBJ2-3; the match to TRBD2 covers 7 bases. Per germline, CDR1 GTSNPN and CDR2 SVGIG (reference sequence). This CDR3 contains 19 residues. J lost 0 bases, V lost 0 bases, and 15 bases had no gene match. This chain's CDR3 is CAWSVPLTGGGSSTDTQYF. CDR3 bases: TGTGCCTGGAGTGTACCCCTCACTGGCGGGGGTTCTAGCACAGATACGCAGTATTTT. Combining the CDR3 with reference TRBV30 and TRBJ2-3 gives the whole variable domain SQTIHQWPATLVQPVGSPLSLECTVEGTSNPNLYWYRQAAGRGLQLLFYSVGIGQISSEVPQNLSASRPQDRQFILSSKKLLLSDSGFYLCAWSVPLTGGGSSTDTQYFGPGTRLTVL.

The chain joins TRBV7-2 to TRBJ2-7, with 10 bases matching TRBD1. The CDR3 is made up of 18 amino acids. The V gene end was trimmed by 4 bases and the J gene end by 5 bases; junction bases not matched to a gene: 17. Germline V CDR1 and CDR2: SGHTA, FQGNSA. CDR3 amino acids: CASSSGVGTGAQENEQYF. CDR3 nucleotides: TGTGCCAGCAGCTCAGGGGTAGGGACAGGGGCCCAGGAGAACGAGCAGTACTTC.

V usage is TRBV3-1 (or the pseudogene TRBV3-2) and J usage is TRBJ2-7; tentative D call: TRBD2 (5 bases). From germline, CDR1 is LGHDT and CDR2 YNNKEL (reference sequence). The CDR3 spans 13 residues. V gave up 8 bases and J gave up 3 bases, with 14 bases separating them. The CDR3 DNA reads TGTGCCAGCTCGGGGTGGAGAGACTACGAGCAGTACTTC. Translating gives CASSGWRDYEQYF.

The chain links TRBV28 to TRBJ2-5; D call uncertain. Germline-derived CDR1 and CDR2 are MDHEN and SYDVKM. The CDR3 is 12 residues long. Trimming left V 2 bases short and J 5 bases short, with 6 bases between. The CDR3 region is CASSLLFETQYF. DNA of the CDR3: TGTGCCAGCAGTTTACTCTTCGAGACCCAGTACTTC.

This chain uses TRBV6-2 or TRBV6-3 with TRBJ2-2; 7 positions agree with TRBD1. The CDR3 runs 18 residues. From germline, CDR1 is MNHEY and CDR2 SVGEGT. With V trimmed by 2 bases and J by 4 bases, 13 bases remained unmatched. Here the CDR3 DNA reads TGTGCCAGCAGTTACCGAATACTAGGGGGCGCGGGCACCGGGGAGCTGTTTTTT. Residues: CASSYRILGGAGTGELFF.

The chain employs TRBV19 and TRBJ2-2, with TRBD1 identical over 11 bases. The V gene end was trimmed by 3 bases and the J gene end by 7 bases; junction bases not matched to a gene: 7. Germline V gene data show CDR1 as LNHDA and CDR2 as SQIVND (reference sequence). This CDR3 has 16 residues. This chain's CDR3 is CASSIYGQGADGELFF. CDR3 in DNA: TGTGCCAGTAGTATTTACGGACAGGGGGCCGACGGGGAGCTGTTTTTT.

The chain employs TRBV19 and TRBJ1-5, with D maybe TRBD1 (5 bases). The CDR3 extends over 13 amino acids. Germline V gene lookup returns CDR1 LNHDA and CDR2 SQIVND (reference sequence). V lost 6 bases and J 5 bases, leaving 11 bases between the germline ends. CDR3: CASSQGPDQPQHF. The CDR3 nucleotides read TGTGCCAGTAGCCAGGGTCCGGATCAGCCCCAGCATTTT.

This sequence joins TRBV9 and TRBJ1-2, with TRBD1 as a possible D gene (5 bases). Trimming removed 4 bases at V and 4 bases at J, with 23 bases between. In germline, CDR1 is SGDLS, CDR2 YYNGEE. CDR3 length equals 17 residues. The CDR3 DNA sequence: TGTGCCAGCAGCCCATACACCGGGGGACGGATACTCTATGGCTACACCTTC. Amino acid sequence: CASSPYTGGRILYGYTF.

The chain employs TRBV7-2 and TRBJ2-7; D perhaps matches TRBD2 (5 bases). V was trimmed by 5 bases and J by 3 bases, leaving 17 bases between them. The CDR3 extends over 15 amino acids. Germline-derived CDR1 and CDR2 are SGHTA and FQGNSA. CDR3 in DNA: TGTGCCAGCAGCCGCCTACTAGACGTTCGCTACGAGCAGTACTTC. This codes for CASSRLLDVRYEQYF.

This chain links TRBV7-3 with TRBJ2-1, with D possibly TRBD2 on 6 matching bases. Trimming shortened V by 5 bases and J by 8 bases, and 13 bases separated the two germline ends. The CDR3 totals 13 residues. Germline assignment: CDR1 SGHTA and CDR2 FQGTGA. The CDR3 loop is CASSPSGDHEQFF. The DNA for the CDR3 is TGTGCCAGCAGCCCTTCGGGGGATCATGAGCAGTTCTTC.

The rearrangement uses TRBV18 and TRBJ1-1, with unresolved D. Trimming removed 3 bases from V and 1 base from J, with 12 bases in between. The V gene's germline CDR1 is KGHSH and CDR2 LQKENI. The CDR3 length is 15 residues. CDR3 residues: CASSPLAVSNTEAFF. The CDR3 bases are TGTGCCAGCTCACCGTTGGCAGTTTCGAACACTGAAGCTTTCTTT.

The J gene is TRBJ2-1, the V gene TRBV5-1; D is unresolved. Germline V gene sequence: CDR1 SGHRS, CDR2 YFSETQ. The ends were cut back, 6 bases at V and 3 bases at J, with 10 bases in the middle. The CDR3 has 13 amino acids. CDR3 nucleotide sequence: TGCGCCAGCAAGATTAACAACTACAATGAGCAGTTCTTC. This codes for CASKINNYNEQFF.

V and J are TRBV7-2 and TRBJ1-5; TRBD1 aligns across 10 bases. Germline values: CDR1 SGHTA, CDR2 FQGNSA. CDR3 size: 15 residues. After removal of 4 bases from V and 5 bases from J, the junction contained 5 bases not matched to a gene. The CDR3 protein is CASSYMDRGDQPQHF. The CDR3 DNA reads TGTGCCAGCAGCTACATGGACAGGGGGGATCAGCCCCAGCATTTT.

This clone counts as medium-sized. The CDR3 nucleotides are TGTGCCAGCAGCACTCAGGGGGCAAACTATGGCTACACCTTC. It is translated as CASSTQGANYGYTF. J is TRBJ1-2 and V is TRBV27; 8 bases are a match to TRBD1. The V gene end was trimmed by 6 bases and the J gene end by 2 bases; junction bases not matched to a gene: 5. The CDR3 is made up of 14 amino acids. CDR1 MNHEY and CDR2 SMNVEV come from the germline V gene (reference sequence).

The chain combines TRBV21-1 with TRBJ1-2. TRBV21-1 represents a pseudogene. There are 17 residues in the CDR3. CDR3 in amino acids: CASSKALRGDCNYGYTF. CDR3 coding DNA: TGTGCCAGCAGCAAAGCGCTACGGGGGGATTGCAACTATGGCTACACCTTC.

The V call is TRBV7-9, the J call TRBJ1-1, with D possibly matching TRBD1 (5 bases). This CDR3 is built from 13 residues. V was trimmed by 5 bases and J by 1 base, leaving 8 bases between them. CDR1 and CDR2 from the germline V gene are SEHNR and FQNEAQ (reference sequence). Here the CDR3 reads CASSQGSNTEAFF. The CDR3 DNA sequence: TGTGCCAGCAGCCAGGGATCGAACACTGAAGCTTTCTTT.

This sequence joins TRBV20-1 and TRBJ1-5, with 8 nucleotides matching TRBD1. Trimming at V came to 3 bases and at J to 6 bases, leaving 13 bases not matched to a gene. The CDR3 covers 16 residues. The germline gives CDR1 DFQATT, CDR2 SNEGSKA (reference sequence). The CDR3 loop reads CSASKIGQGVAQPQHF. The CDR3 bases are TGCAGTGCTAGTAAAATCGGACAGGGAGTAGCTCAGCCCCAGCATTTT.

The rearrangement uses TRBV6-5 and TRBJ2-6; D remains unclear. V was trimmed by 6 bases and J by 3 bases, leaving 9 bases between them. Germline loops: CDR1 MNHEY, CDR2 SVGAGI. CDR3 length: 14 amino acids. As DNA, the CDR3 is TGTGCCAGCAGCCTCTTCGGTGGGGCCAACGTCCTGACTTTC. It encodes CASSLFGGANVLTF.

This clone has only a few counts. The chain uses TRBV27 and TRBJ1-2, with 7 bases lining up with TRBD1. Germline CDR1 MNHEY, CDR2 SMNVEV (reference sequence). This CDR3 is built from 14 residues. V trimming: 5 bases; J trimming: 4 bases; junction bases outside the gene matches: 7. CDR3 amino acids: CASSQVGGGYGYTF. DNA for the CDR3: TGTGCCAGCAGTCAGGTAGGGGGCGGCTATGGCTACACCTTC.

In its sample, this clone was seen a few times. The chain links TRBV5-6 to TRBJ1-1; TRBD1 might be the D (5 bases). CDR3 length equals 15 residues. Germline V gene lookup returns CDR1 SGHDT and CDR2 YYEEEE. Trimming removed 0 bases from V and 2 bases from J, with 11 bases in between. The CDR3 spells CASSLVARANTEAFF. Here the CDR3 DNA reads TGTGCCAGCAGCTTGGTAGCCAGGGCCAACACTGAAGCTTTCTTT.

This clone was recorded a few times. The J gene is TRBJ1-4, the V gene TRBV6-1, with D maybe TRBD1 (5 bases). The CDR3 has 16 amino acids. Trimming removed 5 bases at V and 0 bases at J, with 13 bases between. The germline V gene encodes CDR1 MNHNS and CDR2 SASEGT. The chain's CDR3 is CASSKEMTATNEKLFF. In DNA, the CDR3 is TGTGCCAGCAGTAAAGAAATGACAGCAACTAATGAAAAACTGTTTTTT.